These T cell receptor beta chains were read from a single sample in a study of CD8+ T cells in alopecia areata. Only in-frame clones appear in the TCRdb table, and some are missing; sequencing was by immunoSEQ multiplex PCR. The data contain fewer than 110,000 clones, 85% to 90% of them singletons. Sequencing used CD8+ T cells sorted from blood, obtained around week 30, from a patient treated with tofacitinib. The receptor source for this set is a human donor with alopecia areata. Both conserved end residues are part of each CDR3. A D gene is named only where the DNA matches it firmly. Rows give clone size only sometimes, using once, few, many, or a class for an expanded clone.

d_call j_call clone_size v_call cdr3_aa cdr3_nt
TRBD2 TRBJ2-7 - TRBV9 CASSAASGRAYEQYF TGTGCCAGCAGCGCCGCTAGCGGGAGGGCCTACGAGCAGTACTTC
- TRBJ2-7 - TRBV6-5 CASSPTEDEQYF TGTGCCAGCAGCCCGACAGAGGACGAGCAGTACTTC
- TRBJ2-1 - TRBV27 CASSPATGSYNEQFF TGTGCCAGCAGTCCTGCGACGGGATCCTACAATGAGCAGTTCTTC
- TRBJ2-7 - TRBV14 CASSPYRALEQYF TGTGCCAGCAGCCCATACAGGGCTCTCGAGCAGTACTTC
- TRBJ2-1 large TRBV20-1 CSADLYNEQFF TGCAGTGCTGATCTTTACAATGAGCAGTTCTTC
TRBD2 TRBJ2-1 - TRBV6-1 CASRAGGPNEQFF TGTGCCAGCCGAGCGGGAGGGCCCAATGAGCAGTTCTTC
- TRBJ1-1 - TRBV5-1 CASSKSSYMRAGYTEAFF TGCGCCAGCAGCAAGTCCAGTTATATGCGCGCAGGGTACACTGAAGCTTTCTTT
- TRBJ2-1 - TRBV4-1 CASSQVETMGNYEQFF TGCGCCAGCAGCCAAGTGGAGACTATGGGGAACTATGAGCAGTTCTTC
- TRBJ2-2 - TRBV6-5 CASQSGLGTGELFF TGTGCCAGCCAAAGCGGGCTTGGCACCGGGGAGCTGTTTTTT
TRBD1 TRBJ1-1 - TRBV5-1 CASSHPGQGGGDTEAFF TGCGCCAGCAGCCATCCGGGACAGGGGGGAGGAGACACTGAAGCTTTCTTT
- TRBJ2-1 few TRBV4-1 CASSIIGEEDEQFF TGCGCCAGCAGCATCATCGGCGAAGAGGATGAGCAGTTCTTC
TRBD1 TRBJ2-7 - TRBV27 CASSFGDRDEQYF TGTGCCAGCAGTTTTGGCGACAGGGACGAGCAGTACTTC
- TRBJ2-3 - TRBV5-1 CASSLALGSTDTQYF TGCGCCAGCAGCTTGGCGCTGGGCAGCACAGATACGCAGTATTTT
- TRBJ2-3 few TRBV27 CASSSISTDTQYF TGTGCCAGCTCAAGCATTAGCACAGATACGCAGTATTTT
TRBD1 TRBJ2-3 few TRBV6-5 CASTYGTDGTDTQYF TGTGCCAGCACCTACGGGACAGATGGCACAGATACGCAGTATTTT
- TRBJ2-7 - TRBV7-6 CASSLGGEAYEQYF TGTGCCAGCAGCTTAGGGGGGGAAGCCTACGAGCAGTACTTC
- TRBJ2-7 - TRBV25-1 CASSVGSYEQYF TGTGCCAGCAGTGTTGGCAGCTACGAGCAGTACTTC
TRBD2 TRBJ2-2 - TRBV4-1 CASSQLAGDTGELFF TGCGCCAGCAGCCAACTAGCGGGGGACACCGGGGAGCTGTTTTTT
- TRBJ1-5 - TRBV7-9 CASSPPGQPQHF TGTGCCAGCAGCCCCCCTGGGCAGCCCCAGCATTTT
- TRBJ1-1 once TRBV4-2 CASSQEAGTLNTEAFF TGTGCCAGCAGCCAAGAGGCCGGGACTCTAAACACTGAAGCTTTCTTT
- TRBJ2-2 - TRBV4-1 CASSLPLRRGAGSGELFF TGCGCCAGCAGCCTCCCCCTCCGGAGGGGCGCGGGTAGCGGGGAGCTGTTTTTT
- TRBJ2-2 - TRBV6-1 CASIATGELFF TGTGCCAGCATCGCGACCGGGGAGCTGTTTTTT
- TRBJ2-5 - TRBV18 CASSPEQSQETQYF TGTGCCAGCTCACCGGAACAGAGCCAAGAGACCCAGTACTTC
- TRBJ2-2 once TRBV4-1 CASSQVTGNTGELFF TGCGCCAGCAGCCAAGTTACAGGGAACACCGGGGAGCTGTTTTTT
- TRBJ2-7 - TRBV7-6 CASSLAPGAEQYF TGTGCCAGCAGCTTAGCTCCCGGTGCCGAGCAGTACTTC
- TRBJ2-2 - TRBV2 CASQTSGARNTGELFF TGTGCCAGCCAAACATCGGGGGCCCGGAACACCGGGGAGCTGTTTTTT
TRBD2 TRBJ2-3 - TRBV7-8 CASSLKTSGTDTQYF TGTGCCAGCAGCCTCAAGACTAGCGGCACAGATACGCAGTATTTT
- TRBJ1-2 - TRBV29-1 CSVYTGTSNYSYTF TGCAGCGTCTATACTGGGACCTCTAACTATAGCTACACCTTC
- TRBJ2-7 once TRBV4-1 CASSQGRGENEQYF TGCGCCAGCAGCCAAGGCAGGGGGGAAAACGAGCAGTACTTC
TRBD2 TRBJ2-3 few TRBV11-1 CASSFPAGATDTQYF TGTGCCAGCAGCTTCCCAGCGGGAGCCACAGATACGCAGTATTTT
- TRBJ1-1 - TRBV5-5 CASSLAEGTEAFF TGTGCCAGCAGCTTGGCCGAGGGAACTGAAGCTTTCTTT
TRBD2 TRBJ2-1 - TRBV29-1 CSVGALADTYNEQFF TGCAGCGTAGGGGCCCTAGCGGACACCTACAATGAGCAGTTCTTC
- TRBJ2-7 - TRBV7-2 CASSDSGDSGALYEQYF TGTGCCAGCAGCGATAGTGGGGATTCCGGAGCCTTATACGAGCAGTACTTC
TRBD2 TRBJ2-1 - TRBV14 CASSPGTSRQGQFF TGTGCCAGCAGTCCCGGGACTAGCCGCCAGGGGCAGTTCTTC
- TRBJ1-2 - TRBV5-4 CASSRSEGENGYTF TGTGCCAGCAGCCGGAGCGAGGGGGAAAATGGCTACACCTTC
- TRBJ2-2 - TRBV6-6 CASSYAKSTGELFF TGTGCCAGCAGTTACGCGAAGAGCACCGGGGAGCTGTTTTTT
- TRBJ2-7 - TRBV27 CASSLKGRLTYEQYF TGTGCCAGCAGTTTAAAGGGACGGCTTACCTACGAGCAGTACTTC
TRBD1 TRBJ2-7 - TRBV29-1 CSAYEGAPYEQYF TGCAGCGCGTATGAGGGGGCCCCCTACGAGCAGTACTTC
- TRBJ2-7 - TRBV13 CASTLGQNYEQYF TGTGCCAGCACGCTTGGACAGAACTACGAGCAGTACTTC
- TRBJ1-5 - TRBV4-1 CASSPESRDAYQPQHF TGCGCCAGCAGCCCGGAGTCGAGGGACGCCTATCAGCCCCAGCATTTT
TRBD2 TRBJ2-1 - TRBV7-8 CASSLATSGESFF TGTGCCAGCAGCTTAGCTACTAGCGGGGAGTCGTTCTTC
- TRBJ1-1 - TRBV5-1 CASSSGVDTEAFF TGCGCCAGCAGCTCAGGGGTGGACACTGAAGCTTTCTTT
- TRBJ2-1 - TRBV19 CASSLRTGRDRGNEQFF TGTGCCAGTAGTCTTCGGACAGGGAGGGATAGGGGCAATGAGCAGTTCTTC
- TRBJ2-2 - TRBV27 CASSVTGPSGELFF TGTGCCAGCAGTGTAACCGGACCCAGCGGGGAGCTGTTTTTT
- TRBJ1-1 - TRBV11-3 CASSPPMNTEAFF TGTGCCAGCAGCCCTCCAATGAACACTGAAGCTTTCTTT
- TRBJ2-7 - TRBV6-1 CASSEPWSPYEQYF TGTGCCAGCAGTGAACCGTGGTCCCCCTACGAGCAGTACTTC
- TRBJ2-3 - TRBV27 CASSRTTTDTQYF TGTGCCAGCAGCCGGACCACGACAGATACGCAGTATTTT
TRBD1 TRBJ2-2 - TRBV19 CASINRGAGQGDTGELFF TGTGCCAGTATTAATAGGGGAGCGGGACAGGGAGACACCGGGGAGCTGTTTTTT
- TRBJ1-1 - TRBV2 CASPFHRGNTEAFF TGTGCCAGCCCTTTTCACCGGGGGAACACTGAAGCTTTCTTT
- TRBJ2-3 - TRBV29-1 CSALGVWGATDTQYF TGCAGCGCGCTTGGGGTGTGGGGTGCCACAGATACGCAGTATTTT
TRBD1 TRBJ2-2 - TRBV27 CASSLIGQGGTGELFF TGTGCCAGCAGTCTCATTGGACAGGGCGGCACCGGGGAGCTGTTTTTT
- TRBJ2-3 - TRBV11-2 CASSTTGHPAEASTDTQYF TGTGCCAGCAGCACCACGGGACACCCGGCCGAAGCTAGCACAGATACGCAGTATTTT
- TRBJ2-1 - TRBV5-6 CASSPIDASSYNEQFF TGTGCCAGCAGCCCCATCGATGCGAGCTCCTACAATGAGCAGTTCTTC
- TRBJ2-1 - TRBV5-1 CASRAGDSASSYNEQFF TGCGCCAGCAGGGCGGGGGACAGCGCTAGCTCCTACAATGAGCAGTTCTTC